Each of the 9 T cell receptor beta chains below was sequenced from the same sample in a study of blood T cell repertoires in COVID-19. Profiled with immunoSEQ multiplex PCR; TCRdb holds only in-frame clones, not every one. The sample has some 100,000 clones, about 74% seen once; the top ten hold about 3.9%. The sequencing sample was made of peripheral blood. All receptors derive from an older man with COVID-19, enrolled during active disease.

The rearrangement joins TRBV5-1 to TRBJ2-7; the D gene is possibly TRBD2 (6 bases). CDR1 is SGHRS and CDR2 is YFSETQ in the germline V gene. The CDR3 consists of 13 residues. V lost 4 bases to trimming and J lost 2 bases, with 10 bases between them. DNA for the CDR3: TGCGCCAGCAGCCCCGGGAGTACCTACGAGCAGTACTTC. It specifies CASSPGSTYEQYF.

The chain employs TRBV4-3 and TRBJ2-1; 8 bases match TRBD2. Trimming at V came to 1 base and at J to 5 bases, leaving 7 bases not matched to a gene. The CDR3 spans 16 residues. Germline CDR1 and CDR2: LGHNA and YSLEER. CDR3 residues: CASSQGTSYSNNEQFF. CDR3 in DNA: TGCGCCAGCAGCCAAGGGACTAGCTATTCGAACAATGAGCAGTTCTTC.

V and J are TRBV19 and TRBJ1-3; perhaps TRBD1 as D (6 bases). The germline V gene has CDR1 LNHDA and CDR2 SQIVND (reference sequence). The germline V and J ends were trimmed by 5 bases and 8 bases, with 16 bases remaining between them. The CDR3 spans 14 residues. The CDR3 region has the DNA TGTGCCAGTAGTCCCCTGGACAGATGGGACACCATATATTTT. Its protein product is CASSPLDRWDTIYF. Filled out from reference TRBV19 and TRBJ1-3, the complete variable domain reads DGGITQSPKYLFRKEGQNVTLSCEQNLNHDAMYWYRQDPGQGLRLIYYSQIVNDFQKGDIAEGYSVSREKKESFPLTVTSAQKNPTAFYLCASSPLDRWDTIYFGEGSWLTVV.

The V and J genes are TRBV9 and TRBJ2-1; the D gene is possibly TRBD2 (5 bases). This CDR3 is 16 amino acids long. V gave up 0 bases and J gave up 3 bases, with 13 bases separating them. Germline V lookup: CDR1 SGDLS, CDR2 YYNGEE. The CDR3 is CASSVGRGPRYNEQFF. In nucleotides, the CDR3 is TGTGCCAGCAGCGTAGGACGCGGGCCGCGCTACAATGAGCAGTTCTTC. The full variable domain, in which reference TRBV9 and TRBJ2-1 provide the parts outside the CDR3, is DSGVTQTPKHLITATGQRVTLRCSPRSGDLSVYWYQQSLDQGLQFLIQYYNGEERAKGNILERFSAQQFPDLHSELNLSSLELGDSALYFCASSVGRGPRYNEQFFGPGTRLTVL.

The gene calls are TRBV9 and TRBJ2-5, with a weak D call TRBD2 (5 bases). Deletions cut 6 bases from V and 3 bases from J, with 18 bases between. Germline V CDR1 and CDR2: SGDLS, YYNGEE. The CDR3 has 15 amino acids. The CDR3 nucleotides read TGTGCCAGCACCAGCGGACTTACCTTGGAAGAGACCCAGTACTTC. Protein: CASTSGLTLEETQYF.

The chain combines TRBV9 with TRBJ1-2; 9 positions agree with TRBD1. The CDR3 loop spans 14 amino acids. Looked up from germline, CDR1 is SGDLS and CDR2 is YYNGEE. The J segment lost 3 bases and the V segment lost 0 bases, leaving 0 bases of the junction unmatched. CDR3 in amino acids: CASSVGQGDYGYTF. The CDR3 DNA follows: TGTGCCAGCAGCGTAGGACAGGGGGACTATGGCTACACCTTC.

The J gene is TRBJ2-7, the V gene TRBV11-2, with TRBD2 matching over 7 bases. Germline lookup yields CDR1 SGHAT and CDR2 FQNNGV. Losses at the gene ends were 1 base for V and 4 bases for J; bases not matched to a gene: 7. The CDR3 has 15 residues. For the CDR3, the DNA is TGTGCCAGCAGCTTAGGGAGCGGGATGGCGTACGAGCAGTACTTC. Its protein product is CASSLGSGMAYEQYF.

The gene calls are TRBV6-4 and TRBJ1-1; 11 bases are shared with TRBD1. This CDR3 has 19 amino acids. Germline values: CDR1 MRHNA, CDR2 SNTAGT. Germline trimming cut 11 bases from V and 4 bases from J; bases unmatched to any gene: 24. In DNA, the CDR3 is TGTGCCTTGGGGGATACAAGGGGACAGGGGGATATGATCGGCACTGAAGCTTTCTTT. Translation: CALGDTRGQGDMIGTEAFF.

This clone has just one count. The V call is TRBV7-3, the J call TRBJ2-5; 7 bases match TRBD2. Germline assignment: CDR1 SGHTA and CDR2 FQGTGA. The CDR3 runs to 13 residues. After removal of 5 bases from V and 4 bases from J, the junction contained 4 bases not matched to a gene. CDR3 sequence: CASSRSGGETQYF. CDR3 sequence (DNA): TGTGCCAGCAGCCGATCGGGGGGAGAGACCCAGTACTTC.